This record concerns one T cell receptor beta chain sequence. Antigen unknown. This sample is part of a study of naive and memory T cell subsets. General study findings and limits: A few larger clonotypes appeared in naive repertoires, especially CD8, possibly memory cells re-expressing CD45RA.

Trimming took 3 bases from V and 1 from J, leaving 9 bases between them. The germline V gene has CDR1 KGHSH and CDR2 LQKENI. The CDR3 length is 15 residues. An equimolar mix of two oligonucleotides served as the beta constant-region primer for TRBC1 and TRBC2. Four rounds of PCR amplified the ligated cDNA using nested alpha and beta constant-region primers plus SP2. Ligation attached a single-stranded oligonucleotide with a 12-nucleotide UMI and the SP2 primer to the cDNA 3' end. TCRdb processed the UMI-ligation and nested PCR reads anew with MiXCR; each CDR3 protein has one entry. The sample holds roughly 83,000 distinct CDR3 sequences, about 11% seen once.

This receptor was obtained from a human donor in good health. The V call is TRBV18, the J call TRBJ1-4; D is ambiguous. The specimen was naive CD4+ T cells from blood. The CDR3 DNA sequence: TGTGCCAGCTCACCCACGGCGTTAACTAATGAAAAACTGTTTTTT. This codes for CASSPTALTNEKLFF. The full variable domain, with the rest looked up from reference TRBV18 and TRBJ1-4, is NAGVMQNPRHLVRRRGQEARLRCSPMKGHSHVYWYRQLPEEGLKFMVYLQKENIIDESGMPKERFSAEFPKEGPSILRIQQVVRGDSAAYFCASSPTALTNEKLFFGSGTQLSVL.